A selection of T cell receptor beta chains follows, all from one sample in a study of T cell changes during pregnancy in multiple sclerosis. Repertoires were generated with immunoSEQ multiplex PCR, while TCRdb's copy carries only in-frame clones and drops some. The profile shows roughly 20,000 clones, 80% to 90% of them singletons. The sequencing used CD8+ T cells from peripheral blood mononuclear cells, collected in the second trimester of pregnancy. The origin of the receptors is a female donor in good health, enrolled as a control in a pregnancy study. Each CDR3 is given with its conserved first and last residue. Fields, in order: clone size, D gene, V gene, J gene, CDR3 DNA, CDR3 protein. The D gene is left open where the match is weak. Rows may omit the clone size; those that give it use once, few, many or a size class.

size: NA
D: NA
V: TRBV2
J: TRBJ2-5
DNA: TGTGCCAGCAGGCCCCCACAACAAGAGACCCAGTACTTC
CDR3: CASRPPQQETQYF

size: NA
D: NA
V: TRBV7-9
J: TRBJ2-5
DNA: TGTGCCAGCAGCTTCGGGGAGACCCAGTACTTC
CDR3: CASSFGETQYF

size: NA
D: NA
V: TRBV7-9
J: TRBJ1-5
DNA: TGTGCCAGCAGCTTAGGGGCTAGCAATCAGCCCCAGCATTTT
CDR3: CASSLGASNQPQHF

size: NA
D: NA
V: TRBV2
J: TRBJ2-7
DNA: TGTGCCAGCAGTGAAGGACAAGTAACCTACGAGCAGTACTTC
CDR3: CASSEGQVTYEQYF

size: once
D: NA
V: TRBV7-9
J: TRBJ1-4
DNA: TGTGCCAGCAGCTTATTCGGAGGGCCTAATGAAAAACTGTTTTTT
CDR3: CASSLFGGPNEKLFF

size: NA
D: TRBD1
V: TRBV7-9
J: TRBJ2-2
DNA: TGCGCTTGGTTAGGGACAGGGAGTGCCACCGGGGAGCTGTTTTTT
CDR3: CAWLGTGSATGELFF

size: NA
D: NA
V: TRBV7-9
J: TRBJ2-2
DNA: TGTGCCAGCAGTTCACGAAGAGATGGAGGGACCAGGCCCACCGGGGAGCTGTTTTTT
CDR3: CASSSRRDGGTRPTGELFF

size: NA
D: TRBD1
V: TRBV10-3
J: TRBJ1-5
DNA: TGTGCCACCGGGACAGGGGCGTATAGCAATCAGCCCCAGCATTTT
CDR3: CATGTGAYSNQPQHF

size: NA
D: TRBD1
V: TRBV27
J: TRBJ2-7
DNA: TGTGCCAGCAGTTTGGCACAGGGGGGCTACGAGCAGTACTTC
CDR3: CASSLAQGGYEQYF

size: NA
D: NA
V: TRBV7-9
J: TRBJ2-2
DNA: TGTGCCAGCAGCTGTAACACTAAACAGGGCTGCACCGGGGAGCTGTTTTTT
CDR3: CASSCNTKQGCTGELFF

size: NA
D: NA
V: TRBV10-1
J: TRBJ1-1
DNA: TGCGCCAGCAGTGCTACAGCTACTGAAGCTTTCTTT
CDR3: CASSATATEAFF

size: NA
D: TRBD1
V: TRBV14
J: TRBJ1-1
DNA: TGTGCCAGCAGCCAACTCTACACAGGGGACACTGAAGCTTTCTTT
CDR3: CASSQLYTGDTEAFF

size: NA
D: NA
V: TRBV19
J: TRBJ1-6
DNA: TGTGCCAGTAGTATCGTCGCGGGGGCGGGTTCACCCCTCCACTTT
CDR3: CASSIVAGAGSPLHF

size: NA
D: TRBD1
V: TRBV7-3
J: TRBJ1-2
DNA: TGTGCCAGCAGCTACGGGTCGACAGGGGATGGCTACACCTTC
CDR3: CASSYGSTGDGYTF

size: few
D: NA
V: TRBV6-1
J: TRBJ2-5
DNA: TGTGCCAGCAGTGAAGAAGATGGCGGACAAGAGACCCAGTACTTC
CDR3: CASSEEDGGQETQYF